This record looks at one T cell receptor beta chain sequence and its context. This sample stems from a study of blood T cell repertoires in COVID-19. Study-wide background: Sites across the United States, Italy and Spain contributed samples from acute and convalescent COVID-19.

With V trimmed by 3 bases and J by 6 bases, 6 bases remained unmatched. This CDR3 has 14 amino acids. Germline V lookup: CDR1 SGHAT, CDR2 FQNNGV. Authors' analysis steps: Counts of nucleated cells, estimated from reference gene primer amplification, were obtained. Profiled with immunoSEQ multiplex PCR; TCRdb holds only in-frame clones, not every one. The V and J calls and the clone size are those of that table, but D and trimming were determined from the DNA. The sample shows 250,000 to 350,000 clones, approximately 90% of them seen only once. The chain has TRBV11-2 and TRBJ2-7; 9 nucleotides line up with TRBD1. The sequence was obtained from a woman aged 45-65 years with COVID-19, enrolled during active disease. The material sequenced was peripheral blood. CDR3 sequence: CASSFTGGGTEQYF. The DNA of the CDR3 is TGTGCCAGCAGCTTCACAGGGGGCGGAACCGAGCAGTACTTC.